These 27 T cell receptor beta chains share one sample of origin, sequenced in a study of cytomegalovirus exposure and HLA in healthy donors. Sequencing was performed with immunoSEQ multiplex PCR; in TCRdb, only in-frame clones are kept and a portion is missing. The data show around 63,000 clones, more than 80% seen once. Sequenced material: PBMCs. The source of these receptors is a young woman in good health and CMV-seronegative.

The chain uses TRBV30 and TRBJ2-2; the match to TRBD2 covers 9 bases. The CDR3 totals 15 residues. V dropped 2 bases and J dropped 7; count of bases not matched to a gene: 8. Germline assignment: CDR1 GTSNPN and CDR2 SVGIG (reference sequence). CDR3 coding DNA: TGTGCCTGGAGTTGGCTAGCGGGATCGGGCGGGGAGCTGTTTTTT. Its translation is CAWSWLAGSGGELFF.

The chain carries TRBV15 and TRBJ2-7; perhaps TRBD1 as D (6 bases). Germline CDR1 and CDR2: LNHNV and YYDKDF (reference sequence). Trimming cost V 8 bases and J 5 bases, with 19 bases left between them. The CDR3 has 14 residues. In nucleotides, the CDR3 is TGTGCCACCTCCGCCCGCGGACAGACAGACGAGCAGTACTTC. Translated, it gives CATSARGQTDEQYF.

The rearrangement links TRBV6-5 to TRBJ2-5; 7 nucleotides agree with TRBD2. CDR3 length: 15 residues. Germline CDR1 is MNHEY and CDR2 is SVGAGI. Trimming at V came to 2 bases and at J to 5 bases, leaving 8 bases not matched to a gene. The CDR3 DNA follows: TGTGCCAGCAGTTACGGGACGGGGGGAACGGAGACCCAGTACTTC. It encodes CASSYGTGGTETQYF.

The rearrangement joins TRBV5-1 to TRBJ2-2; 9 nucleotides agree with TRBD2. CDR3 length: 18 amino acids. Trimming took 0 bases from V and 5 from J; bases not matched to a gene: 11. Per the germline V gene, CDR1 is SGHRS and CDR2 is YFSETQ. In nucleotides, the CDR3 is TGCGCCAGCAGCTTGGTACCTAGCGGGAATCCCGGGACCGGGGAGCTGTTTTTT. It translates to CASSLVPSGNPGTGELFF.

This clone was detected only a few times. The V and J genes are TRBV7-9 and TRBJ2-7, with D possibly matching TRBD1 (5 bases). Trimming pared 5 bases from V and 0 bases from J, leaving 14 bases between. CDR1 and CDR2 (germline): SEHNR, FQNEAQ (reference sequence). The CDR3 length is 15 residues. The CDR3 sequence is CASSPVRGLSYEQYF. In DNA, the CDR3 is TGTGCCAGCAGCCCAGTTAGGGGCCTCTCCTACGAGCAGTACTTC.

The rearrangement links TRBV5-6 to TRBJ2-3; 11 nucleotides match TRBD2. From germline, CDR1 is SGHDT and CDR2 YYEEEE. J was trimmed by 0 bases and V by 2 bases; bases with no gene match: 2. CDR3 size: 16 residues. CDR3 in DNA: TGTGCCAGCAGCTTAACTAGCGGGAGCAGCACAGATACGCAGTATTTT. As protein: CASSLTSGSSTDTQYF.

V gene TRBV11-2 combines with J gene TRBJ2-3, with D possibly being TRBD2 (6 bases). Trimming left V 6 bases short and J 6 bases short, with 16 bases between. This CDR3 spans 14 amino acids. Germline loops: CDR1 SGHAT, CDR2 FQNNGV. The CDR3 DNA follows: TGTGCCAGCAGAACCCTCGGGGGTCGGGATACGCAGTATTTT. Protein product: CASRTLGGRDTQYF.

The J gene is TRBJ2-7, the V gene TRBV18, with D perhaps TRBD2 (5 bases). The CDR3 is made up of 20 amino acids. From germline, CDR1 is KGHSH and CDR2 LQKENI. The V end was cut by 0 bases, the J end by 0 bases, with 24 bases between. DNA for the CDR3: TGTGCCAGCTCACCACCGATGCGAACTCGCGGGTCGAAGATCTCCTACGAGCAGTACTTC. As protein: CASSPPMRTRGSKISYEQYF.

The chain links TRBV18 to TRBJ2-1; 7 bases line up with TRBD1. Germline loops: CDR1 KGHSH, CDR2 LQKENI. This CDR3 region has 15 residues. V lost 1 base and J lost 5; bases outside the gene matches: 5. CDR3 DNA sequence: TGTGCCAGCTCACCACGTGGACAGGCGAACAATGAGCAGTTCTTC. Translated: CASSPRGQANNEQFF.

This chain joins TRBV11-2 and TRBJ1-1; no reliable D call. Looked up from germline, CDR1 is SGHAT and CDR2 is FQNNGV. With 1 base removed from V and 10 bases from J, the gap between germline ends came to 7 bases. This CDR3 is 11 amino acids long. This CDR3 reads CASSLGLGAFF. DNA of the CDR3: TGTGCCAGCAGCTTAGGACTTGGAGCTTTCTTT.

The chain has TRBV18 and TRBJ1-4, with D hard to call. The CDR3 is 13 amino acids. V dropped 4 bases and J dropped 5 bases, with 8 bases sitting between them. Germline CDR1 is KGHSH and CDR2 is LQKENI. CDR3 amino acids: CASSRGENEKLFF. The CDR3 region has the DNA TGTGCCAGCTCACGAGGAGAGAATGAAAAACTGTTTTTT.

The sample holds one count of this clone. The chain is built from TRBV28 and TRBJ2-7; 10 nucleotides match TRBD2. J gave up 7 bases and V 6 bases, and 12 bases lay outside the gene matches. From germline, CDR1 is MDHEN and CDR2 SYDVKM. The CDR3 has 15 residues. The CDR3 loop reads CASSNIAGGREEQYF. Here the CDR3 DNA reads TGTGCCAGCAGCAATATAGCGGGGGGTAGGGAGGAGCAGTACTTC.

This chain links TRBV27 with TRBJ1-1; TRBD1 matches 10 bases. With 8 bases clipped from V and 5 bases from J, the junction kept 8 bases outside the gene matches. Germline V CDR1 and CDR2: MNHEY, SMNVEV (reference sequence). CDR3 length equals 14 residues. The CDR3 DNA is TGTGCCAGCGCTAGGACAGGGGGTCGGACTGAAGCTTTCTTT. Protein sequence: CASARTGGRTEAFF.

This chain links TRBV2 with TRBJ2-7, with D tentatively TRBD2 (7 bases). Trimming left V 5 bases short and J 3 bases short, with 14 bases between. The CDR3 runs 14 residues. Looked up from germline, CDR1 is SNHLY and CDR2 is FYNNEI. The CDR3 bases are TGTGCCAGCAGTAGGGGGGGGAAGGACTACGAGCAGTACTTC. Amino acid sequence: CASSRGGKDYEQYF. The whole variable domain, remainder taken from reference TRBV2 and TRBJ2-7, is EPEVTQTPSHQVTQMGQEVILRCVPISNHLYFYWYRQILGQKVEFLVSFYNNEISEKSEIFDDQFSVERPDGSNFTLKIRSTKLEDSAMYFCASSRGGKDYEQYFGPGTRLTVT.

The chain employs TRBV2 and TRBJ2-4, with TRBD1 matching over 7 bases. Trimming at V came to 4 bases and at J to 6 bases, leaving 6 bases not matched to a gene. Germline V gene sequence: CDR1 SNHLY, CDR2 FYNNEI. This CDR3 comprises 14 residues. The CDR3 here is CASSGEPGGNIQYF. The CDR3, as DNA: TGTGCCAGCAGTGGTGAGCCAGGGGGAAACATTCAGTACTTC.

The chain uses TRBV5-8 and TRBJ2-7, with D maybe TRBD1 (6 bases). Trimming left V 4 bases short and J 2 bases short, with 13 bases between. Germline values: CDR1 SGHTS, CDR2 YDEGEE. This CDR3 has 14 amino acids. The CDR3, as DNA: TGTGCCAGCAGCGCACGCAGGGGCGCCTACGAGCAGTACTTC. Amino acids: CASSARRGAYEQYF. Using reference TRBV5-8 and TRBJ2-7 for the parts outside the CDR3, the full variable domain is EAGVTQSPTHLIKTRGQQATLRCSPISGHTSVYWYQQALGLGLQFLLWYDEGEERNRGNFPPRFSGRQFPNYSSELNVNALELEDSALYLCASSARRGAYEQYFGPGTRLTVT.

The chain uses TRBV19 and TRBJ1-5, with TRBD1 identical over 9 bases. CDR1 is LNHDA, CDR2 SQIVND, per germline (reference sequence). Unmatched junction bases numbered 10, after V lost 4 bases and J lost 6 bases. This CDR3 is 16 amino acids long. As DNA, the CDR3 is TGTGCCAGTAGTAAGGGGACAGGGTGGTCGCGTCAGCCCCAGCATTTT. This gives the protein CASSKGTGWSRQPQHF. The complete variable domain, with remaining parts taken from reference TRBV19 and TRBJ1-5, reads DGGITQSPKYLFRKEGQNVTLSCEQNLNHDAMYWYRQDPGQGLRLIYYSQIVNDFQKGDIAEGYSVSREKKESFPLTVTSAQKNPTAFYLCASSKGTGWSRQPQHFGDGTRLSIL.

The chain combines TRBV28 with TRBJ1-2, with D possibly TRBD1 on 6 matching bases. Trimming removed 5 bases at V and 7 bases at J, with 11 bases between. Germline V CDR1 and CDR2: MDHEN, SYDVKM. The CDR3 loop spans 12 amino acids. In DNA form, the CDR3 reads TGTGCCAGCAGTCGCCTAGGGGGTGGCTACACCTTC. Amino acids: CASSRLGGGYTF.

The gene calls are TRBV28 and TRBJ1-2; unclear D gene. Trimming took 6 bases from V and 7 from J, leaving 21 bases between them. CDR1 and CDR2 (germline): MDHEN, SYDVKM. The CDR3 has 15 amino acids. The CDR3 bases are TGTGCCAGCAGGGCGATTGTTCGGCGACTGACTGGCTACACCTTC. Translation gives CASRAIVRRLTGYTF.

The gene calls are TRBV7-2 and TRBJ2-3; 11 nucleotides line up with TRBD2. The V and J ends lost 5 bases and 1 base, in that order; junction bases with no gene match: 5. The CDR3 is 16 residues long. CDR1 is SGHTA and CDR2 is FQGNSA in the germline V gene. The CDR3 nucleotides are TGTGCCAGCAGCCCCTGGGGACTAGCGGGCACAGATACGCAGTATTTT. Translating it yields CASSPWGLAGTDTQYF.

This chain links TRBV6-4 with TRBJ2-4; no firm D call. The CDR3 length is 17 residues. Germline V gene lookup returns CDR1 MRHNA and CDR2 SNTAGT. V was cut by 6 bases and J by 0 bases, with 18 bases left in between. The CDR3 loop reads CASSLDRGKLAKNIQYF. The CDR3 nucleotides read TGTGCCAGCAGCCTAGATCGAGGAAAGCTAGCCAAAAACATTCAGTACTTC.

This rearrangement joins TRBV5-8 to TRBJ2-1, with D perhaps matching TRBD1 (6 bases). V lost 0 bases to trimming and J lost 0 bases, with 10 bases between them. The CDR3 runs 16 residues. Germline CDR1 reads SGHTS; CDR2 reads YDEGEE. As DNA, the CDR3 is TGTGCCAGCAGCTTGGAAGGGGGTGACTCCTACAATGAGCAGTTCTTC. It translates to CASSLEGGDSYNEQFF.

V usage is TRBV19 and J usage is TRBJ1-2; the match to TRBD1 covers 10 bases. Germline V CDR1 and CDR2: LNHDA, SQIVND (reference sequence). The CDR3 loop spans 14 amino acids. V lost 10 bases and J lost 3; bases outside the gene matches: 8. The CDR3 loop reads CATARDRGDYGYTF. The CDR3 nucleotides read TGTGCCACCGCCCGGGACAGGGGAGACTATGGCTACACCTTC.

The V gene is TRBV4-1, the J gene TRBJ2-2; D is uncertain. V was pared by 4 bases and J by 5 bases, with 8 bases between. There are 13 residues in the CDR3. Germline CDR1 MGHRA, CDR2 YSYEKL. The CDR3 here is CASSRARTGELFF. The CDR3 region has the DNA TGCGCCAGCAGCCGCGCCAGGACCGGGGAGCTGTTTTTT.

The DNA of the CDR3 is TGTGCCAGCAGACTAGCGGGTGAATTCTACGAGCAGTACTTC. Translating it yields CASRLAGEFYEQYF. V usage is TRBV6-6 and J usage is TRBJ2-7, with 9 positions matching TRBD2. This CDR3 has 14 residues. The V gene's germline CDR1 is MNHNY and CDR2 SVGAGI (reference sequence). The J segment lost 3 bases and the V segment lost 6 bases, leaving 6 bases of the junction unmatched.

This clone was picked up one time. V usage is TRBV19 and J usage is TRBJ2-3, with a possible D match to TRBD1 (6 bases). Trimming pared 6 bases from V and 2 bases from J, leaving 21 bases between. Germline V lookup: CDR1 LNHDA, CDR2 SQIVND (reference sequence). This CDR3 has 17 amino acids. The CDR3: CASRTGVGQIDTDTQYF. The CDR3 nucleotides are TGTGCCAGTAGAACCGGGGTTGGACAGATAGACACAGATACGCAGTATTTT.

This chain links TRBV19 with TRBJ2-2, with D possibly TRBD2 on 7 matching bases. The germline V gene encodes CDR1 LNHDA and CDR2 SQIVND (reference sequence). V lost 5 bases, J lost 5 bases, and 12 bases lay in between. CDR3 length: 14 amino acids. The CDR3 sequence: CASSPAGATGELFF. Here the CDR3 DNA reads TGTGCCAGTAGTCCGGCGGGGGCAACCGGGGAGCTGTTTTTT.